This T cell receptor beta chain was recovered during a study of T cell responses to AZD1222 COVID-19 vaccine. Overall study findings and caveats: In a largely white British group with more females than males, clonal diversity was possibly underestimated. Spike-specific TCR breadth and depth rose after two AZD1222 doses. Only after the peak T cell response were repertoires sampled.

Libraries were prepared by immunoSEQ multiplex PCR; TCRdb keeps only in-frame clonotypes and omits some of them. Found here are around 150,000 clones, 92% of them singletons; the top ten hold under 1.5%. Trimming cost V 5 bases and J 3 bases; bases outside gene matches: 4. In germline, CDR1 is SGHTA, CDR2 FQGNSA. This CDR3 is 15 amino acids long. It was second doses at about 4 or about 12 weeks that were pooled. About this clone itself: Its antigen is currently unknown.

The source is an adult who received the AZD1222 COVID-19 vaccine. The rearrangement uses TRBV7-2 and TRBJ2-3, with 11 bases matching TRBD2. Material: peripheral blood, obtained 28 days after the second AZD1222 dose. CDR3 nucleotides: TGTGCCAGCAGCACATCTAGCGGGGGGACAGATACGCAGTATTTT. It translates to CASSTSSGGTDTQYF.